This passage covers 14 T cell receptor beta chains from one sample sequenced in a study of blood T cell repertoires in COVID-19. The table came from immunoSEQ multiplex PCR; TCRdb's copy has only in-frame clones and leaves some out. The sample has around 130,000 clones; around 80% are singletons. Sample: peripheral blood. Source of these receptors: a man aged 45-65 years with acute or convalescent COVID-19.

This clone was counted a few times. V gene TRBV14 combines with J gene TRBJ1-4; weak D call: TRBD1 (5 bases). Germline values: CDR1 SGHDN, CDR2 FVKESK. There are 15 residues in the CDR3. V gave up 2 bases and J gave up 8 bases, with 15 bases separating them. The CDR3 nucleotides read TGTGCCAGCAGCCAAACTGCAGGGATTGAGGAAAAACTGTTTTTT. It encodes CASSQTAGIEEKLFF.

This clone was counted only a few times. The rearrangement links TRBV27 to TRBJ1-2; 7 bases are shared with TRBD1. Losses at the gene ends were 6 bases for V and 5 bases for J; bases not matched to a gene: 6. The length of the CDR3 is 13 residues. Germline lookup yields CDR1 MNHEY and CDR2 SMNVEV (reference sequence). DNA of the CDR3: TGTGCCAGCAGAACTCAGGGGGAATATGGCTACACCTTC. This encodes CASRTQGEYGYTF.

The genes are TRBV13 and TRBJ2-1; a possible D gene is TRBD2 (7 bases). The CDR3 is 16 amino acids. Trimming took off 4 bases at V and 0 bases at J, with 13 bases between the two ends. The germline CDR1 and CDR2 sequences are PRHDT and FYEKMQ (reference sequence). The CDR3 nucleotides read TGTGCCAGCAGCTCCAAGGGGGGGGGCTCCTACAATGAGCAGTTCTTC. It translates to CASSSKGGGSYNEQFF.

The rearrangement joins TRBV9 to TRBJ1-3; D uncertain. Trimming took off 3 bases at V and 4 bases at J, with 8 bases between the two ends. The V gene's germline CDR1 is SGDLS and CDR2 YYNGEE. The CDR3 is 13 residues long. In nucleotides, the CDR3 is TGTGCCAGCAGCGCCACGAGGGGAAACACCATATATTTT. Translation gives CASSATRGNTIYF.

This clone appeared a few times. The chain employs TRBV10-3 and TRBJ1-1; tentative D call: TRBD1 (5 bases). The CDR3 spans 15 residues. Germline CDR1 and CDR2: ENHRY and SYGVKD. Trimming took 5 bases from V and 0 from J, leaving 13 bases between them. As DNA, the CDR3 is TGTGCCATCAGTCTCAAAGGGGATATGAACACTGAAGCTTTCTTT. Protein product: CAISLKGDMNTEAFF.

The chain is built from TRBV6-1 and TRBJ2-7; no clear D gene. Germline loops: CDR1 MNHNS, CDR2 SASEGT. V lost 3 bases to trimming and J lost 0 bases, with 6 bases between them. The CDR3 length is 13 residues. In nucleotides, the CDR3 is TGTGCCAGCAGTGACAGAAACTCCTACGAGCAGTACGTC. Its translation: CASSDRNSYEQYV.

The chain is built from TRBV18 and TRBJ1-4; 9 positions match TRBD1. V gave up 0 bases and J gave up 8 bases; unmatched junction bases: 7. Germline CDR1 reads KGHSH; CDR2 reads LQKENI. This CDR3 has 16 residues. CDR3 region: CASSPPTGTGSEKLFF. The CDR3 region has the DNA TGTGCCAGCTCACCACCGACCGGGACAGGGTCCGAAAAACTGTTTTTT.

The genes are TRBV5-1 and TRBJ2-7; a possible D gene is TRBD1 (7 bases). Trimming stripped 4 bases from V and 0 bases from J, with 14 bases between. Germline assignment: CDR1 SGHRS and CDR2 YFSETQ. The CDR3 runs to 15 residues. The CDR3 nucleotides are TGCGCCAGCAGCCGCAGGGGGGAGTCCTCCTACGAGCAGTACTTC. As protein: CASSRRGESSYEQYF.

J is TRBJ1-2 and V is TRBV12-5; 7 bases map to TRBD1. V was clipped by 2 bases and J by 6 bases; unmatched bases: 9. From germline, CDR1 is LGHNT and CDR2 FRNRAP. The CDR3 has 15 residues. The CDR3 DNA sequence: TGTGCTAGTGGTTTGCTCCTGACAGGGAGCAATGGCTACACCTTC. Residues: CASGLLLTGSNGYTF.

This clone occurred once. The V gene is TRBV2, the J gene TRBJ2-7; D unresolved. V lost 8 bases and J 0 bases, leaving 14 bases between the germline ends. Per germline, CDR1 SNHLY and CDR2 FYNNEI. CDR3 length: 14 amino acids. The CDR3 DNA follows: TGTGCCAGCCACCGAGGCCTGAGCTCCTACGAGCAGTACTTC. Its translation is CASHRGLSSYEQYF. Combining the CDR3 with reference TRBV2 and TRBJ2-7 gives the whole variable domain EPEVTQTPSHQVTQMGQEVILRCVPISNHLYFYWYRQILGQKVEFLVSFYNNEISEKSEIFDDQFSVERPDGSNFTLKIRSTKLEDSAMYFCASHRGLSSYEQYFGPGTRLTVT.

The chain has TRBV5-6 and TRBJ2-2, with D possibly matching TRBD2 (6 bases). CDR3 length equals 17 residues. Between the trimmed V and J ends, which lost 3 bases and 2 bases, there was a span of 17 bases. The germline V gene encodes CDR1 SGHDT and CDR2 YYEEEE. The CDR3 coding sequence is TGTGCCAGCAGCTCGATGCCCGGGACTGGTAACACCGGGGAGCTGTTTTTT. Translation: CASSSMPGTGNTGELFF.

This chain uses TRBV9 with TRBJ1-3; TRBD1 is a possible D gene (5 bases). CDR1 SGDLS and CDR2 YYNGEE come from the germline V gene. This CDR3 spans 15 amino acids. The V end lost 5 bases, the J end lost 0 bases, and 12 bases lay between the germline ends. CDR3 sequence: CASSGGSISGNTIYF. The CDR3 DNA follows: TGTGCCAGCAGTGGGGGGTCGATCTCTGGAAACACCATATATTTT.

CDR3 nucleotides: TGCGCCAGCAGCCTCTTCGCGACAGGGGGGAACTATGGCTACACCTTC. Protein product: CASSLFATGGNYGYTF. The chain has TRBV4-1 and TRBJ1-2, with 9 nucleotides matching TRBD1. Germline trimming cut 4 bases from V and 2 bases from J; bases unmatched to any gene: 8. The CDR3 runs 16 residues. Germline CDR1 is MGHRA and CDR2 is YSYEKL.

The CDR3 coding sequence is TGTGCCAGCAGCCAAGGGGGACAGGGGGACTATGGCTACACCTTC. Its translation is CASSQGGQGDYGYTF. The V call is TRBV4-2, the J call TRBJ1-2; 11 positions match TRBD1. The V gene's germline CDR1 is LGHNA and CDR2 YNFKEQ. After removal of 1 base from V and 3 bases from J, the junction contained 1 base not matched to a gene. CDR3 length: 15 amino acids.